Listed below are T cell receptor beta chains from one sample, sequenced in a study of blood T cell repertoires in COVID-19. The method was immunoSEQ multiplex PCR; TCRdb's version includes in-frame clones alone and lacks a portion of them. Of 250,000 to 350,000 clones listed, 70% to 90% are singletons. Specimen: PBMCs or T cells enriched from blood (not recorded which). These TCRs come from a woman in her thirties who had recovered from COVID-19. The CDR3 runs from the conserved cysteine through the conserved F or W. D genes are given only for firm matches. The size field is filled for only some rows; it gives once, few, many or a size class.

abundance	j_gene	v_gene	d_gene	CDR3aa	CDR3nt
NA	TRBJ2-5	TRBV3-1/TRBV3-2	NA	CASSARDEETQYF	TGTGCCAGCAGCGCGCGGGACGAAGAGACCCAGTACTTC
NA	TRBJ1-3	TRBV18	NA	CASSLTSTVGSGNTIYF	TGTGCCAGCTCACTTACCTCGACAGTTGGCTCTGGAAACACCATATATTTT
NA	TRBJ2-3	TRBV6-5	NA	CASSYSAAFTDTQYF	TGTGCCAGCAGTTACAGTGCGGCTTTCACAGATACGCAGTATTTT
NA	TRBJ1-2	TRBV5-1	TRBD1	CASSLLDRGVHGYTF	TGCGCCAGCAGCTTGCTAGACAGGGGGGTCCATGGCTACACCTTC
few	TRBJ1-1	TRBV2	TRBD1	CASRQGGDTEAFF	TGTGCCAGCCGACAGGGCGGGGACACTGAAGCTTTCTTT
NA	TRBJ2-7	TRBV6-5	NA	CASSYPPGRAYEQYF	TGTGCCAGCAGTTACCCACCGGGCAGGGCCTACGAGCAGTACTTC
NA	TRBJ2-6	TRBV28	TRBD1	CASRSGTVSGANVLTF	TGTGCCAGCAGATCCGGGACAGTCTCTGGGGCCAACGTCCTGACTTTC
NA	TRBJ1-5	TRBV21-1	NA	CAARAGGGNQPQHF	TGTGCCGCGAGAGCAGGGGGCGGCAATCAGCCCCAGCATTTT
NA	TRBJ1-5	TRBV6-5	TRBD1	CASSYRQGSRPQHF	TGTGCCAGCAGTTACCGACAGGGATCGCGGCCCCAGCATTTT
NA	TRBJ1-2	TRBV2	TRBD1	CASVGTGGGGYTF	TGTGCCAGCGTCGGGACAGGGGGAGGTGGCTACACCTTC
NA	TRBJ1-4	TRBV5-5	NA	CASSSQVFSEKLFF	TGTGCCAGCAGCTCTCAGGTATTTTCGGAAAAACTGTTTTTT
NA	TRBJ1-6	TRBV5-1	TRBD1	CASSLWDRGQLNSPLHF	TGCGCCAGCAGCTTATGGGACAGGGGGCAATTAAATTCACCCCTCCACTTT
once	TRBJ2-2	TRBV10-3	NA	CASSMNTGELFF	TGTGCCAGTAGTATGAACACCGGGGAGCTGTTTTTT
NA	TRBJ2-7	TRBV6-5	NA	CASRVMEESTYEQYF	TGTGCCAGCAGGGTGATGGAGGAAAGCACCTACGAGCAGTACTTC
once	TRBJ2-7	TRBV28	TRBD1	CASIQLGQGAYEQYF	TGTGCCAGCATCCAGTTGGGACAGGGCGCCTACGAGCAGTACTTC
NA	TRBJ1-5	TRBV6-2/TRBV6-3	NA	CASSTRQAASQPQHF	TGTGCCAGCAGTACAAGACAAGCCGCCAGTCAGCCCCAGCATTTT
NA	TRBJ1-1	TRBV5-1	TRBD1	CASSYRQGARQTEAFF	TGCGCCAGCAGTTACCGACAGGGGGCGCGTCAGACTGAAGCTTTCTTT
few	TRBJ1-6	TRBV6-4	TRBD1	CASSETGENSPLHF	TGTGCCAGCAGTGAGACAGGGGAAAATTCACCCCTCCACTTT
NA	TRBJ1-4	TRBV4-1	NA	CASSRPGTTNEKLFF	TGCGCCAGCAGCCGACCAGGGACAACTAATGAAAAACTGTTTTTT
NA	TRBJ1-1	TRBV2	NA	CASSALTIEAFF	TGTGCCAGCAGTGCTCTTACAATTGAAGCTTTCTTT
NA	TRBJ2-7	TRBV29-1	NA	CSVEDRAYEQYF	TGCAGCGTTGAGGACAGAGCCTACGAGCAGTACTTC
NA	TRBJ2-3	TRBV19	TRBD2	CASKLRGGQSDTQYF	TGTGCCAGCAAACTACGGGGGGGCCAGTCAGATACGCAGTATTTT
NA	TRBJ2-7	TRBV7-3	NA	CASSMGPAYEQYF	TGTGCCAGCAGCATGGGGCCGGCCTACGAGCAGTACTTC
NA	TRBJ2-3	TRBV5-1	NA	CASSVGQSTDTQYF	TGCGCCAGCAGCGTTGGACAGAGCACAGATACGCAGTATTTT
NA	TRBJ2-3	TRBV3-1/TRBV3-2	TRBD1	CASSPTGASGTDTQYF	TGTGCCAGCAGCCCGACAGGGGCGTCGGGCACAGATACGCAGTATTTT
NA	TRBJ1-4	TRBV19	TRBD1	CASTLGDRMNEKLFF	TGTGCCAGTACCCTGGGGGACAGGATGAATGAAAAACTGTTTTTT
once	TRBJ1-5	TRBV28	NA	CASSKRGLRGSGNQPQHF	TGTGCCAGCAGTAAAAGAGGCCTCAGGGGATCTGGCAATCAGCCCCAGCATTTT
NA	TRBJ1-6	TRBV5-4	NA	CASSLGGGLWALHF	TGTGCCAGCAGCTTGGGGGGCGGCCTTTGGGCCCTCCACTTT
few	TRBJ2-7	TRBV10-2	NA	CASMIGARSYEQYF	TGCGCCAGCATGATCGGAGCCCGATCCTACGAGCAGTACTTC
NA	TRBJ1-2	TRBV30	TRBD1	CAWSAPRTGGNYGYTF	TGTGCCTGGAGTGCACCTCGGACAGGAGGAAACTATGGCTACACCTTC
NA	TRBJ1-2	TRBV7-9	TRBD1	CASSIGTGPNYGYTF	TGTGCCAGCAGCATCGGGACAGGCCCAAACTATGGCTACACCTTC
NA	TRBJ1-1	TRBV10-1	TRBD1	CASSGFGDRSYTEAFF	TGCGCCAGCAGTGGGTTCGGGGACAGGAGCTACACTGAAGCTTTCTTT